This T cell receptor beta chain was documented in a study of T cells expressing NK-cell markers. The overall study: It was sorted CD3+CD56-NKG2C+, CD3+CD56+NKG2C- and CD3+CD56+NKG2C+ T cells that provided the TCR beta repertoires.

Overall study findings and caveats: Top CD8+ clonotypes included the dominant CD3+CD56+NKG2C+ clonotypes in roughly 6 donors. Researchers report these clonotypes also headed the CD3+CD56-NKG2C+ fraction in a few donors.

Germline V gives CDR1 SGHTA, CDR2 FQGTGA. CDR3 length equals 14 residues. Production of TCR beta cDNA relied on 5'RACE template switching with UMIs. TCRdb re-called the 5' RACE reads and catalogs CDR3 proteins one per entry, DNA excluded. Its listing shows fewer than 400,000 distinct CDR3 sequences. Notes on this clonotype: As yet, its antigen is unknown.

The rearrangement joins TRBV7-3 to TRBJ2-3; TCRdb's D call, TRBD1, is unchecked because there is no DNA. The TCR originated in a woman aged 45-65 years in good health. The source material was blood T cells: a sorted CD56 or NKG2C T cell subset, CD4+ or CD8+ T cells, or bulk PBMC T cells (not recorded which). CDR3 sequence reads: CASSLTQGSDTQYF. Drawing the rest from reference TRBV7-3 and TRBJ2-3, the complete variable domain is GAGVSQTPSNKVTEKGKYVELRCDPISGHTALYWYRQSLGQGPEFLIYFQGTGAADDSGLPNDRFFAVRPEGSVSTLKIQRTERGDSAVYLCASSLTQGSDTQYFGPGTRLTVL.